The entry below gives a single T cell receptor beta chain sequence along with its context. This sample includes further DNA sequences coding for the same CDR3. Only in-frame clones appear in the TCRdb table, and some are missing; sequencing was by immunoSEQ multiplex PCR. The profile shows about 480,000 clones, 85% to 90% of them singletons. This sample stems from a study of blood T cell repertoires in COVID-19. About the research overall: The study drew acute and convalescent COVID-19 samples from the United States, Italy and Spain. T cells, B-cell-depleted T cells, or PBMCs supplied cDNA or gDNA.

Patients of the Seattle cohort, enrolled during active infection, were followed longitudinally. The ends lost 5 bases at V and 4 bases at J; junction bases unmatched: 5. The germline CDR1 and CDR2 sequences are SEHNR and FQNEAQ (reference sequence). This CDR3 contains 14 residues. This sequence was found in a woman in her fifties or sixties with COVID-19, enrolled during active disease. Sequencing input: peripheral blood. This chain connects TRBV7-9 to TRBJ1-5; the match to TRBD1 covers 7 bases. The CDR3 coding sequence is TGTGCCAGCAGCCTTCAGGGGGGAAATCAGCCCCAGCATTTT. Protein sequence: CASSLQGGNQPQHF. The entire variable domain, with the rest obtained from reference TRBV7-9 and TRBJ1-5, is as follows: DTGVSQNPRHKITKRGQNVTFRCDPISEHNRLYWYRQTLGQGPEFLTYFQNEAQLEKSRLLSDRFSAERPKGSFSTLEIQRTEQGDSAMYLCASSLQGGNQPQHFGDGTRLSIL.